The sequence of this T cell receptor (beta chain) was determined in a study of shared clonotypes between healthy human individuals. Study in general: The cohort comprised two women and a few men. Their ages spanned 18 to 49 years.

Details on this clone: Antigen unknown.

This CDR3 has 16 amino acids. Germline V CDR1 and CDR2: MNHEY, SMNVEV (reference sequence). The V segment lost 5 bases and the J segment 8 bases; nucleotides outside the gene matches: 13. Naive CD8 cells lacked CD45RO, underwent positive selection for CCR7 and left out terminally differentiated effector memory CD45RA+ cells. General study points: Naive CD4 clonotype sharing across several donors was approximately 5%.

Assay used: immunoSEQ multiplex PCR; TCRdb lists only in-frame clones, some missing. The sample carries about 2.1 million clones, approximately 94% recorded once. The sequence was obtained from a man younger than 35 in good health. Some clones in this sample may be carry-over from other donors' samples. The sequenced sample was naive CD8+ T cells from PBMCs. The chain uses TRBV27 and TRBJ2-1; TRBD2 matches 9 bases. CDR3 sequence (DNA): TGTGCCAGCAGTATCTCTAGCGGGGACTTCGGGGATGAGCAGTTCTTC. Translating gives CASSISSGDFGDEQFF.